The sequence of this T cell receptor beta chain was determined in a study of CD8 T cells in ankylosing spondylitis. Study-wide points: In ankylosing spondylitis blood, a motif of seven to nine highly homologous TCR beta variants appeared characteristic. Within peripheral blood, clones linked to disease were CD8+ and relatively rare. Earlier work had already found some motif variants in reactive arthritis synovial fluid and blood.

Quantitative 5'-RACE with molecular barcodes was used to make the TCR beta libraries. MiXCR, applied by TCRdb to the 5' RACE reads, yields one record per CDR3 protein. This table holds 100,000 to 150,000 distinct CDR3 sequences, 10% to 12% found once. This clonotype came up many times. Its target is unknown. Germline CDR1 and CDR2: SGHRS and YFSETQ. This CDR3 contains 15 residues. V lost 3 bases to trimming and J lost 0 bases; unmatched junction nucleotides: 0. The sequence was collected from a female donor with ankylosing spondylitis or in good health (not recorded which). The chain carries TRBV5-1 and TRBJ2-3; 11 bases are a match to TRBD2. Specimen: blood, either unsorted or a sorted T cell fraction (not recorded which). As DNA, the CDR3 is TGCGCCAGCAGCTCTAGCGGGGGGAGCACAGATACGCAGTATTTT. Translating gives CASSSSGGSTDTQYF. Supplemented by reference TRBV5-1 and TRBJ2-3, the full variable domain reads KAGVTQTPRYLIKTRGQQVTLSCSPISGHRSVSWYQQTPGQGLQFLFEYFSETQRNKGNFPGRFSGRQFSNSRSEMNVSTLELGDSALYLCASSSSGGSTDTQYFGPGTRLTVL.